This TCR beta chain is drawn from a study of vaccination and CD4 T cells after COVID-19. Study at large: The convalescents, six males and four females, included two who were Hispanic. Overlapping peptides of the spike proteins of SARS-CoV-2, HCoV-NL63, HCoV-OC43 and HCoV-229E were used for cell stimulation. The study drew post-COVID samples a median roughly 100 days after diagnosis (range 35 to 161).

Cultured CD4+ T-cell DNA underwent Oncomine TCR Beta short-read sequencing. Each CDR3 protein is one row after TCRdb ran MiXCR on the PCR reads. The data hold roughly 16,000 distinct CDR3 sequences, with less than 30% observed a single time. This clonotype was detected a few times. Its specificity is unknown. Stated treatment: approximately nine-day PBMC culture with coronavirus spike peptide pools or control peptides (ViraFEST assay). ViraFEST stimulated the growth of antigen-specific T cells using peptide pools and subsequently profiled their TCRs by sequencing. The CDR3 is 16 amino acids. Germline CDR1 is DFQATT and CDR2 is SNEGSKA (reference sequence). V shed 7 bases and J 0 bases; nucleotides not matched to a gene: 7.

The clonotype comes from a human donor with COVID-19. Sample: cultured CD4+ T cells from blood. The chain recombines TRBV20-1 with TRBJ2-7, with 15 bases aligning to TRBD2. CDR3: CSGRGLAGGSSYEQYF. The CDR3 DNA is TGCAGTGGTCGAGGACTAGCGGGGGGGAGCTCCTACGAGCAGTACTTC.